This T cell receptor (beta chain) was sequenced during a study of identifying expanded T cells in peripheral blood. Healthy donors had no documented immune events, such as infections, while sampled. The V segment lost 6 bases and the J segment 4 bases; nucleotides outside the gene matches: 10. Germline values: CDR1 SGHRS, CDR2 YFSETQ. CDR3 size: 17 residues. Repertoires were generated with immunoSEQ multiplex PCR, while TCRdb's copy carries only in-frame clones and drops some. The table includes some 97,000 clones, roughly 88% detected once. The V and J genes are TRBV5-1 and TRBJ2-5, with TRBD2 matching 15 bases. Input material: blood. The source of this sequence is a person between 18 and 69 years old in good health. The CDR3, as DNA: TGCGCCAGCAACAAGGGGGGACTAGCGGGAGGAGGAGAGACCCAGTACTTC. Translating it yields CASNKGGLAGGGETQYF.